This T cell receptor (beta chain) was captured in a study of technical replicates of blood from a handful of donors. Here immunoSEQ multiplex PCR was the method, and the copy in TCRdb shows in-frame clones only, minus some. The table has about 97,000 clones, about 95% seen once. The sequence derives from a human donor in good health. What was sequenced was T cells isolated from PBMCs.

CDR3 nucleotide sequence: TGTGCCAGCACCCTAGAAGGGACAGCGTATGGCTACACCTTC. This encodes CASTLEGTAYGYTF. This chain links TRBV2 with TRBJ1-2; 7 bases are a match to TRBD1. The CDR3 runs to 14 residues. Trimming at V came to 7 bases and at J to 5 bases, leaving 10 bases not matched to a gene. Germline values: CDR1 SNHLY, CDR2 FYNNEI.